Below are 17 T cell receptor beta chains sequenced from a single sample in a study of vaccination and CD4 T cells after COVID-19 (dated by TCRdb to between 2021 and 2022). Library method: PCR. TCRdb lists the instrument as Illumina iSeq 100. At the Johns Hopkins FTIC core, DNA from the cultured CD4+ T cells underwent TCR sequencing with the Oncomine TCR Beta short-read assay. TCRdb redid the processing of the public reads, applying fastp at Q25 and MiXCR, and retained in-frame beta chains. Records with the same CDR3 protein are collapsed into one entry carrying the most frequent genes and DNA. In this sample the table shows 8,800 or so distinct CDR3 sequences, roughly 49% of which occur a single time. The ten largest make up about 18% of the sample. Sample treatment or condition, as interpreted from the label and publication: approximately nine-day PBMC culture with coronavirus spike peptide pools or control peptides (ViraFEST assay). CD4+ T cells from unexposed donors were collected before the COVID-19 pandemic (2011-2018).

These receptors' targets are unknown. The sequencing input was CD4+ T cells from blood, cultured in vitro. The source of these receptors is a human donor in good health.

The rearrangement links TRBV5-1 to TRBJ2-7; TRBD1 aligns across 7 bases. J gave up 6 bases and V 6 bases, and 15 bases lay outside the gene matches. CDR1 is SGHRS, CDR2 YFSETQ, per germline. This CDR3 is built from 15 residues. CDR3 sequence reads: CASNLGDRASREQYF. CDR3 DNA: TGCGCCAGCAACCTAGGTGACAGGGCCTCTCGCGAGCAGTACTTC.

The rearrangement uses TRBV5-4 and TRBJ1-2; D is unclear. V lost 2 bases and J lost 8, with 10 bases in between. There are 12 residues in the CDR3. Germline V gene lookup returns CDR1 SGHNT and CDR2 YYREEE (reference sequence). The CDR3 reads CASSFHNGGYTF. As DNA, the CDR3 is TGTGCCAGCAGCTTCCACAACGGGGGCTACACCTTC.

This clonotype has just a few counts. CDR3 bases: TGTGCCTCCGGGCGGGGCTCCTACGAGCAGTACTTC. This codes for CASGRGSYEQYF. This chain joins TRBV6-1 and TRBJ2-7; a possible D gene is TRBD2 (6 bases). The CDR3 contains 12 residues. Trimming removed 11 bases from V and 0 bases from J, with 11 bases in between. Looked up from germline, CDR1 is MNHNS and CDR2 is SASEGT.

This clonotype was recorded only once. V is TRBV6-5 and J is TRBJ1-5; D remains ambiguous. V was trimmed by 4 bases and J by 3 bases, leaving 7 bases between them. Germline CDR1 MNHEY, CDR2 SVGAGI. The CDR3 totals 13 residues. CDR3 protein: CASSFVPNQPQHF. The CDR3 DNA reads TGTGCCAGCAGTTTTGTTCCCAATCAGCCCCAGCATTTT.

The CDR3 region is CASGTRRGLWGEYEQYF. CDR3 in DNA: TGTGCCAGCGGCACACGGAGGGGGTTATGGGGCGAGTACGAGCAGTACTTC. The genes are TRBV6-1 and TRBJ2-7; D assignment may be TRBD1 or TRBD2 (6 bases each). From germline, CDR1 is MNHNS and CDR2 SASEGT. V gave up 8 bases and J gave up 4 bases, with 27 bases separating them. CDR3 length: 17 amino acids.

CDR3 loop: CASSSRLTGVEQYF. As DNA, the CDR3 is TGTGCCAGCAGCTCGCGCCTCACAGGGGTCGAGCAGTACTTC. The chain recombines TRBV5-4 with TRBJ2-7; 7 bases align to TRBD1. J lost 6 bases, V lost 3 bases, and 9 bases had no gene match. CDR3 length equals 14 residues. Germline loops: CDR1 SGHNT, CDR2 YYREEE (reference sequence).

This sequence joins TRBV30 and TRBJ2-2; TRBD1 matches at 7 bases. Per the germline V gene, CDR1 is GTSNPN and CDR2 is SVGIG (reference sequence). This CDR3 region has 15 residues. With V trimmed by 3 bases and J by 7 bases, 11 bases remained unmatched. In DNA, the CDR3 is TGTGCCTGGAGCGGGGCCGGGACAGCTATCGGGGAGCTGTTTTTT. Translation gives CAWSGAGTAIGELFF.

V and J are TRBV20-1 and TRBJ1-5; no clear D gene. V was trimmed by 3 bases and J by 3 bases, leaving 6 bases between them. The CDR3 spans 12 residues. CDR1 and CDR2 (germline): DFQATT, SNEGSKA (reference sequence). The CDR3 nucleotides read TGCAGTGCTAGGGTCTTCAATCAGCCCCAGCATTTT. This translates into CSARVFNQPQHF.

This rearrangement joins TRBV12-3 or TRBV12-4 to TRBJ1-2; D is possibly TRBD1 (6 bases). V gave up 5 bases and J gave up 1 base, with 14 bases separating them. The CDR3 consists of 15 residues. The CDR3: CASSPGTRSNYGYTF. CDR3 DNA: TGTGCCAGCAGTCCCGGGACAAGGAGTAACTATGGCTACACCTTC.

This clonotype showed up just a few times. The rearrangement uses TRBV6-5 and TRBJ1-6; D is unresolved. V lost 1 base, J lost 5 bases, and 9 bases lay in between. The germline CDR1 and CDR2 sequences are MNHEY and SVGAGI. This CDR3 has 15 residues. CDR3 DNA sequence: TGTGCCAGCAGTTACTGGATTTCGGATAATTCACCCCTCCACTTT. Translated: CASSYWISDNSPLHF.

This clonotype was recorded only once. The gene calls are TRBV10-2 and TRBJ2-7, with 7 bases matching TRBD1. Per germline, CDR1 WSHSY and CDR2 SAAADI. V dropped 7 bases and J dropped 2; count of bases not matched to a gene: 5. The CDR3 has 13 residues. The CDR3 DNA is TGCGCCAGCACTAACAGGGGTCCCTACGAGCAGTACTTC. It specifies CASTNRGPYEQYF.

J is TRBJ2-7 and V is TRBV18; D ambiguous. This CDR3 contains 12 residues. CDR1 and CDR2 from the germline V gene are KGHSH and LQKENI. V lost 3 bases and J lost 6, with 9 bases in between. CDR3 DNA sequence: TGTGCCAGCTCACCCTCTGCCGCCGAGCAGTACTTC. Translated, it gives CASSPSAAEQYF.

The chain employs TRBV4-1 and TRBJ2-3; 8 bases line up with TRBD2. V dropped 4 bases and J dropped 2; count of bases not matched to a gene: 8. The germline V gene has CDR1 MGHRA and CDR2 YSYEKL. CDR3 length: 16 residues. The CDR3 reads CASSPLGGGNTDTQYF. The CDR3 DNA reads TGCGCCAGCAGCCCCCTCGGGGGGGGGAACACAGATACGCAGTATTTT.

A few counts support this clonotype. CDR3 nucleotides: TGTGCCAGCTTAGCGGGAGGGCTGGAGACCCAGTACTTC. Amino acids: CASLAGGLETQYF. J is TRBJ2-5 and V is TRBV2; 11 bases agree with TRBD2. V was clipped by 8 bases and J by 5 bases; unmatched bases: 4. Looked up from germline, CDR1 is SNHLY and CDR2 is FYNNEI. CDR3 length: 13 residues.

This clonotype was seen more than once but under ten times. The CDR3 loop reads CAWSTFGGRWTEAFF. CDR3 DNA sequence: TGTGCCTGGAGTACTTTCGGGGGGCGATGGACTGAAGCTTTCTTT. The chain links TRBV30 to TRBJ1-1, with a possible D match to TRBD1 (6 bases). Deletions cut 2 bases from V and 5 bases from J, with 18 bases between. The germline V gene has CDR1 GTSNPN and CDR2 SVGIG (reference sequence). The CDR3 covers 15 residues.

This clonotype was observed a few times. The V gene is TRBV6-2 or TRBV6-3, the J gene TRBJ2-7; D is undetermined. This CDR3 spans 13 amino acids. V was clipped by 2 bases and J by 3 bases, with 8 bases between them. Per the germline V gene, CDR1 is MNHEY and CDR2 is SVGEGT. This CDR3 is CASSYLRDYEQYF. The CDR3 nucleotides are TGTGCCAGCAGTTACCTAAGAGACTACGAGCAGTACTTC.

The V call is TRBV7-2, the J call TRBJ1-6; the match to TRBD1 covers 9 bases. V shed 1 base and J 7 bases; nucleotides not matched to a gene: 5. This CDR3 spans 16 amino acids. Germline values: CDR1 SGHTA, CDR2 FQGNSA. In DNA form, the CDR3 reads TGTGCCAGCAGCTTAGGGTTAGGGACAGGGAATTCACCCCTCCACTTT. This encodes CASSLGLGTGNSPLHF.